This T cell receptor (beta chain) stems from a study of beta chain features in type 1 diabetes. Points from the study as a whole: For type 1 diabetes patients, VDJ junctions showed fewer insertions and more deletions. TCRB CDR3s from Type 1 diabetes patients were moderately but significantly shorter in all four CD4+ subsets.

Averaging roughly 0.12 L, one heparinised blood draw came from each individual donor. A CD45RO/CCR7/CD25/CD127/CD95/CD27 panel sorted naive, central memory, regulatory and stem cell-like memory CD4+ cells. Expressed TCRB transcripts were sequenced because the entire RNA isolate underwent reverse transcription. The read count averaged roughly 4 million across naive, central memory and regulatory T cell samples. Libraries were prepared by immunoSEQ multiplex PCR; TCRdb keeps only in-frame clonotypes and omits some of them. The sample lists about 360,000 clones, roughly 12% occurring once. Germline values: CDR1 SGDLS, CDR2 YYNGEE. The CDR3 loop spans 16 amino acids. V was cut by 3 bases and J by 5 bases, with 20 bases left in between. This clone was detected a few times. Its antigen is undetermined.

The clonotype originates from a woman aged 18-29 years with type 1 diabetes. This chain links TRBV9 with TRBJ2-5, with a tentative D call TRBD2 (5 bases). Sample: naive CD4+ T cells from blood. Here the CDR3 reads CASSAVGGTQKETQYF. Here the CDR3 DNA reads TGTGCCAGCAGCGCCGTCGGAGGTACCCAGAAGGAGACCCAGTACTTC.